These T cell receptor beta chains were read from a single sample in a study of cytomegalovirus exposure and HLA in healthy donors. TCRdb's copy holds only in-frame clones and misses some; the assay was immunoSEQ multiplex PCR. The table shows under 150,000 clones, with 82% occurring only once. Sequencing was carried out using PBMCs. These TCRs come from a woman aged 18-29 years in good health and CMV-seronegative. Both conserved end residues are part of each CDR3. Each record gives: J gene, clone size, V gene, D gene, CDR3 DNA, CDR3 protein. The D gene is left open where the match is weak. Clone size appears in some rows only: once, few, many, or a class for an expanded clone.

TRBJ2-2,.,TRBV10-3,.,TGTGCCATCAGTGAGTTAAGGACAGCGAACACCGGGGAGCTGTTTTTT,CAISELRTANTGELFF
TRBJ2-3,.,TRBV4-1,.,TGCGCCAGCAGCCAAGCTGGACTAGGGGGGGCAGATACGCAGTATTTT,CASSQAGLGGADTQYF
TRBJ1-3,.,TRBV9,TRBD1,TGTGCCAGCAGCCTCCGGGACAGGGCCGACACCATATATTTT,CASSLRDRADTIYF
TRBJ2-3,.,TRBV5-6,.,TGTGCCAGCAGCTTAGGACAGCGCACAGATACGCAGTATTTT,CASSLGQRTDTQYF
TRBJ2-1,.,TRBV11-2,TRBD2,TGTGCCAGCAGCTTCGCCTTCAGGAGCGGGAGAGGTGAGCAGTTCTTC,CASSFAFRSGRGEQFF
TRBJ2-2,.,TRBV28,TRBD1,TGTGCCAGCAGTTTTTGGGTCGTACCGGGACAGCTGGCCACCGGGGAGCTGTTTTTT,CASSFWVVPGQLATGELFF
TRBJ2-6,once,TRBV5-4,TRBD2,TGTGCCAGCAGCCGACCTGGACTAGCGGGAGTCTCTGGGGCCAACGTCCTGACTTTC,CASSRPGLAGVSGANVLTF
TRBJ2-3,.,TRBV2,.,TGTGCCAGCACCGTACAGGGCTCGGCAGATACGCAGTATTTT,CASTVQGSADTQYF
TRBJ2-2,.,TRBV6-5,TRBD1,TGTGCCAGCAGGCGACAGGGTAGAGGCGGGGAGCTGTTTTTT,CASRRQGRGGELFF
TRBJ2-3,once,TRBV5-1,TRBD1,TGCGCCAGCAGGAGGGGACAGGGTGCAGATACGCAGTATTTT,CASRRGQGADTQYF
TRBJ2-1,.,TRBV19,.,TGTGCCAGTAGTATTAAGCTCCCGAGCTCCTACAATGAGCAGTTCTTC,CASSIKLPSSYNEQFF
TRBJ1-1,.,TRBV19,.,TGTGCCAGTATCCAGAGGGACACTGAAGCTTTCTTT,CASIQRDTEAFF
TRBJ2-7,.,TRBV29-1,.,TGCAGCGTCGCCGGGAAACTATACGAGCAGTACTTC,CSVAGKLYEQYF
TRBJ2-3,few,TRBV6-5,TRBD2,TGTGCCAGCAGCCCCAGCGGGAGGGTCGCAGATACGCAGTATTTT,CASSPSGRVADTQYF
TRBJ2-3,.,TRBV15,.,TGTGCCACCAGCAGTGTAGGCACAGATACGCAGTATTTT,CATSSVGTDTQYF
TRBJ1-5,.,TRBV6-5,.,TGTGCCAGCAGTTCGTTCCAGGATCAGCCCCAGCATTTT,CASSSFQDQPQHF
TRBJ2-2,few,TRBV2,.,TGTGCCAGCGGGAGTCGCACCGGGGAGCTGTTTTTT,CASGSRTGELFF
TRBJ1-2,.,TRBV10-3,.,TGTGCCCCTCAGGGGTCCTCTAACTATGGCTACACCTTC,CAPQGSSNYGYTF
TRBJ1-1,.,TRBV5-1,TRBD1,TGCGCCAGCAGCCCGGACGGACAGGGATTAAGCACTGAAGCTTTCTTT,CASSPDGQGLSTEAFF
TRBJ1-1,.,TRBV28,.,TGTGCCAGCAGTTTAGCCGCGGAGAACACTGAAGCTTTCTTT,CASSLAAENTEAFF
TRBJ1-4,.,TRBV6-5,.,TGTGCCAGCAGTTACTCCGGTAGTAGTGAAAAACTGTTTTTT,CASSYSGSSEKLFF
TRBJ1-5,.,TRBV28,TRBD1,TGTGCCAGCAGTTTAGGTAGGGACAGTAGCAATCAGCCCCAGCATTTT,CASSLGRDSSNQPQHF
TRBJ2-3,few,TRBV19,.,TGTGCCAGTCGTCGCGAGGATACGCAGTATTTT,CASRREDTQYF
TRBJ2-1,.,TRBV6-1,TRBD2,TGTGCCAGCAGTACTCGGACTAGCCGCAACAATGAGCAGTTCTTC,CASSTRTSRNNEQFF
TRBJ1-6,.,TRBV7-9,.,TGTGCCAGCAGCCCCCGACAGGAGCTTAATTCACCCCTCCACTTT,CASSPRQELNSPLHF
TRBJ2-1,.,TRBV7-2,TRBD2,TGTGCCAGCAGCTTCCGGGGGGCCTACAATGAGCAGTTCTTC,CASSFRGAYNEQFF
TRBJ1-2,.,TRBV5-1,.,TGCGCCAGCAGCTTGTCTGGACAAAACTATGGCTACACCTTC,CASSLSGQNYGYTF
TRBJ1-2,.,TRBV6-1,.,TGTGCCAGCACTAGGGGCAGGGCTGATAACTATGGCTACACCTTC,CASTRGRADNYGYTF
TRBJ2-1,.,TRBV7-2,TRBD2,TGTGCCAGCAGCTCGGGACTAGGGTCCTACAATGAGCAGTTCTTC,CASSSGLGSYNEQFF
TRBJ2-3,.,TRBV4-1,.,TGCGCCAGCAGTGCGCTAGCGCAAGATACGCAGTATTTT,CASSALAQDTQYF
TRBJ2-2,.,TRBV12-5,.,TGTGCTAGTGGTTTGGTAGTGCAGGGGAGGGGCACCGGGGAGCTGTTTTTT,CASGLVVQGRGTGELFF
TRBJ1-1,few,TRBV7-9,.,TGTGCCAGCAGCCCCGGGGGGCTAAACACTGAAGCTTTCTTT,CASSPGGLNTEAFF